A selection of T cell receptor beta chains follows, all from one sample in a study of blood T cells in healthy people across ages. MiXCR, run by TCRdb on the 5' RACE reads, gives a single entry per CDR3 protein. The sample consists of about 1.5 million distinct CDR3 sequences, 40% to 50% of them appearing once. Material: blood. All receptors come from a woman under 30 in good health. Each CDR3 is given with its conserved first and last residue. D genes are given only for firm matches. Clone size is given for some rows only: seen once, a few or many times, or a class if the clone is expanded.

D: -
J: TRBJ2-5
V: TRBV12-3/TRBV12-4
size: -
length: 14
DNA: TGTGCCCGCAGTTTACTGGGCGGCCAAGAGACCCAGTACTTC
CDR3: CARSLLGGQETQYF

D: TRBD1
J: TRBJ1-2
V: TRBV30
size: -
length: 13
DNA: TGTGCCTGGAGCCCGGACAGGACCTATGGCTACACCTTC
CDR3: CAWSPDRTYGYTF

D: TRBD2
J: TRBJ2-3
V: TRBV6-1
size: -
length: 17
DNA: TGTGCCAGCAGTGAAGCGCGACTAGCGGGGATCTCAGATACGCAGTATTTT
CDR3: CASSEARLAGISDTQYF

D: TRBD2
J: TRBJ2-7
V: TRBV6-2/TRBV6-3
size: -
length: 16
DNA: TGTGCCAGCAGTTACTCGACGGGGCGGGAGACCTACGAGCAGTACTTC
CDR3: CASSYSTGRETYEQYF

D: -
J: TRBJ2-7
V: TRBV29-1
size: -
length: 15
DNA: TGCAGCGTCGAAGATTTGGGGGCCTGGTACAATGAGCAGTACTTC
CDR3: CSVEDLGAWYNEQYF

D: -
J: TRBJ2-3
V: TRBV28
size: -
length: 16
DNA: TGTGCCAGCAGTTTAGACTCAGCGGGTGGCACAGATACGCAGTATTTT
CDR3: CASSLDSAGGTDTQYF

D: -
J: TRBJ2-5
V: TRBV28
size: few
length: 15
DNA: TGTGCCAGCACCTTGATAGGTGGGGGCCGGAATGGCCAGTACTTC
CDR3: CASTLIGGGRNGQYF

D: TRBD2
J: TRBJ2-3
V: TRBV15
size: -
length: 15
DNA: TGTGCCACCAGCTCCGGGAGGTTCGACACAGATACGCAGTATTTT
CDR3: CATSSGRFDTDTQYF

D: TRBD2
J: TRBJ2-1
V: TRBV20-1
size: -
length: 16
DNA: TGCAGTGCCGGATTGGGACGTGGGGGGGCCTACAATGAGCAGTTCTTC
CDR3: CSAGLGRGGAYNEQFF

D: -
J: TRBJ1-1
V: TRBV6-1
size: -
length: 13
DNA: TGTGCCAGCAGTGGGAGCAGAACTAATGAAGCTTTCTTT
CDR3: CASSGSRTNEAFF

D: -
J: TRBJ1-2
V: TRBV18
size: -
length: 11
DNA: TGTGCCAGCAGTCCTAGGGATGGCTACACCTTC
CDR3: CASSPRDGYTF

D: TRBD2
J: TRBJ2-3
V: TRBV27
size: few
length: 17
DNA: TGTGCCAGCAGTTCCGGGGGCGGGAGGGCTAGCACAGATACGCAGTATTTT
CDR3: CASSSGGGRASTDTQYF

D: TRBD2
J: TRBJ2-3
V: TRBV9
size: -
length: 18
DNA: TGTGCCAGCAGCGTTGGGGCAGGACTAGCGGTAGTGGTGGATACGCAGTATTTT
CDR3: CASSVGAGLAVVVDTQYF

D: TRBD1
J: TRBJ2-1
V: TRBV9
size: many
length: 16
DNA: TGTGCCAGCAGCGTATCTAGACAGGGCTCCTACAATGAGCAGTTCTTC
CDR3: CASSVSRQGSYNEQFF

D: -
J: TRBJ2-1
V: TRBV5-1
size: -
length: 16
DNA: TGCGCCAGCAGCCCCAGGGGGGTTGGCTCCTACAATGAGCAGTTCTTC
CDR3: CASSPRGVGSYNEQFF

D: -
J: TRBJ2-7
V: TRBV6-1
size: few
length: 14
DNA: TGTGCCAGCAGCAAAACCGGGACAACCTACGAGCAGTACTTC
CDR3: CASSKTGTTYEQYF

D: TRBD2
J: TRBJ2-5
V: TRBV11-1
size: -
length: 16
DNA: TGTGCCAGCAGCTTAGGGGGTAGCGGGGGACAAGAGACCCAGTACTTC
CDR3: CASSLGGSGGQETQYF

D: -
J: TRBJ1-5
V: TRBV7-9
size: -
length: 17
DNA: TGTGCCAGCAGCTTGGGGCCCGTACAGGGACTCAATCAGCCCCAGCATTTT
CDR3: CASSLGPVQGLNQPQHF

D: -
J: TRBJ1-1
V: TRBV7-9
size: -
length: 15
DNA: TGTGCCAGCAGCTCATACGAGGGGGTGAGGCGGGAAGCTTTCTTT
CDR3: CASSSYEGVRREAFF

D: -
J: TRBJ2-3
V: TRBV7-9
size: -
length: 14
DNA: TGTGCCAGCAGCTTAGAGGTTGCCACAGATACGCAGTATTTT
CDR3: CASSLEVATDTQYF

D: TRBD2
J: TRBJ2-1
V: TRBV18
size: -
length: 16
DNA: TGCGCCAGCTCACCACCCCGCGGGAGCACCTACAATGAGCAGTTCTTC
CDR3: CASSPPRGSTYNEQFF

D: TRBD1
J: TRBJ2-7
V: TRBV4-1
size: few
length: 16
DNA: TGCGCCAGCAGCCAGGTATCGGGACAGGGAACCTACGAGCAGTACTTC
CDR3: CASSQVSGQGTYEQYF

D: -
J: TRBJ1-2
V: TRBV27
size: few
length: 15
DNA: TGTGCCAGCAGTTTGGGCCCGGGGGCTAACTATGGCTACACCTTC
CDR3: CASSLGPGANYGYTF

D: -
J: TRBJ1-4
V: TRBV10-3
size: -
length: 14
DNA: TGTGCCATCAGTTCAGCTTCAACTAATGAAAAACTGTTTTTT
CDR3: CAISSASTNEKLFF

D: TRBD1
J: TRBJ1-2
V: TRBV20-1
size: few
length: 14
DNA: TGCAGTGGGGGACAGGGACCTGCTAACTATGGCTACACCTTC
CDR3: CSGGQGPANYGYTF

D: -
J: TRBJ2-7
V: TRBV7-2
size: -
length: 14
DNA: TGTGCCAGCAGCTTCCGGGATGGGTCCCACGAGCAGTACTTC
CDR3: CASSFRDGSHEQYF

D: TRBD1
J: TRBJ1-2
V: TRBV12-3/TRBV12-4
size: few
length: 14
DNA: TGTGCCAGCAGGTTACAGGGGATTAACTATGGCTACACCTTC
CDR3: CASRLQGINYGYTF

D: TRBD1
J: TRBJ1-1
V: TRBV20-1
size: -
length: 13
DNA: TGCAGTGCTAGCTCGAGACAGGGGGTTTCGGCTTTCTTT
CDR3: CSASSRQGVSAFF

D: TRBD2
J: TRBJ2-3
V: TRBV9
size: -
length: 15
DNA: TGTGCCAGCAGCGTAGTGACTAGCGGGACAGATACGCAGTATTTT
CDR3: CASSVVTSGTDTQYF

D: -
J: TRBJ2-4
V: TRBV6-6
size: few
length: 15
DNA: TGTGCCAGCAGTTACTTGGATCTAGCCAAAAACATTCAGTACTTC
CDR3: CASSYLDLAKNIQYF

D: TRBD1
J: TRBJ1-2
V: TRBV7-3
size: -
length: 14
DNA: TGTGCCAGCAGCTTACTTGGACAGGGGGCTGGCTACACCTTC
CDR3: CASSLLGQGAGYTF

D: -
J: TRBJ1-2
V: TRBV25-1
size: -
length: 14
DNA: TGTGCCAGCAGTGAATATGACAGCCCCTATGGCTACACCTTC
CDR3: CASSEYDSPYGYTF

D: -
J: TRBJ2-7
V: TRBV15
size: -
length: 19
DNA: TGTGCCACCAGCAGAGATTCGGGGTCCGCCCGGGGGTACTCCTACGAGCAGTACTTC
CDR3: CATSRDSGSARGYSYEQYF

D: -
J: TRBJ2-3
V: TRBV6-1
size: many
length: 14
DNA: TGCGCCAGCAGCTTGGCGGGGAACACAGATACGCAGTATTTT
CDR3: CASSLAGNTDTQYF

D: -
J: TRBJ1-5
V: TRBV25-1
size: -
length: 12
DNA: TGTGCCAGCGCCAGGGGCAATCAGCCCCAGCATTTT
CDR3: CASARGNQPQHF

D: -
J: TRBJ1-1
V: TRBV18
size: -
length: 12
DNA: TGTGCCAGCTCACCGTCAGAGCTTGAAGCTTTCTTT
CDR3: CASSPSELEAFF

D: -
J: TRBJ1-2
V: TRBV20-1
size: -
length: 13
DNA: TGCAGTGCTAGCTTACCAGTAGATTATGGCTACACCTTC
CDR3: CSASLPVDYGYTF

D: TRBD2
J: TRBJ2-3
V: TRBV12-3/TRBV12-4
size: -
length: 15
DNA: TGTGCCAGCAGGGGACTAGGGGGGAACACAGATACGCAGTATTTT
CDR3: CASRGLGGNTDTQYF

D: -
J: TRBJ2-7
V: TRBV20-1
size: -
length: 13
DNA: TGCAGTGCTCTCGGGCCTTTCGCGTCCGAGCAGTACTTC
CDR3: CSALGPFASEQYF

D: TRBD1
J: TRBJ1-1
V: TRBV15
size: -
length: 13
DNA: TGTGCCACCAGGGGACAGTTTGGCACTGAAGCTTTCTTT
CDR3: CATRGQFGTEAFF

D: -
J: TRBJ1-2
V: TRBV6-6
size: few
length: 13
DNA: TGTGCCAGCAGTCGAGATGGGCAGAAGGGCTACACCTTC
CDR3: CASSRDGQKGYTF

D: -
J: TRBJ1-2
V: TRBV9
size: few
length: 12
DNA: TGTGCCAGCAGCGCACGATCCTGGAGCTACACCTTC
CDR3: CASSARSWSYTF

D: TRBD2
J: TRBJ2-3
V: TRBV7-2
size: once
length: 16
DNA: TGTGCCAGCAGCTTAGCATGGCGGGGGGGCGTCGCTACGCAGTATTTT
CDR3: CASSLAWRGGVATQYF

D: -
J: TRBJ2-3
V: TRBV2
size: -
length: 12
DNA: TGTGCCAGCAAGACTCCCGGGGATACGCAGTATTTT
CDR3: CASKTPGDTQYF

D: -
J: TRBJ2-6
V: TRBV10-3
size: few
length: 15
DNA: TGTGCCATCAGTGAAAGTAGGGCTGGGGCCAACGTCCTGACTTTC
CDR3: CAISESRAGANVLTF

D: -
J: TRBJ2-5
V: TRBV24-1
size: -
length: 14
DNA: TGTGCCACCAGTGATCCCGGGCCTGCGGAGACCCAGTACTTC
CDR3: CATSDPGPAETQYF

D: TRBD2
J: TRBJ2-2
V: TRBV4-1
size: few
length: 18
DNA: TGCGCCAGCAGCCAACGGACTAGCGGGAGGACGAACACCGGGGAGCTGTTTTTT
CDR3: CASSQRTSGRTNTGELFF

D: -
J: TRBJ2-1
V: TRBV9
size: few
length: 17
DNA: TGTGCCAGCAGCCCCATTCTGGGGTACCCCTCCTACAATGAGCAGTTCTTC
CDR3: CASSPILGYPSYNEQFF

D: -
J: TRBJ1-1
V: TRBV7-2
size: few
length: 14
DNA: TGTGCCAGCAGCTTAGTGGGTCTGGGCACTGAAGCTTTCTTT
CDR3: CASSLVGLGTEAFF

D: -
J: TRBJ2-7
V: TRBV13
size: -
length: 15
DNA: TGTGCCAGCAGCTCCAATTCGGCTCCGTCCTACGAGCAGTACTTC
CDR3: CASSSNSAPSYEQYF

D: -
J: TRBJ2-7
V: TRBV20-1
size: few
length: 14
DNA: TGCAGTGCTAGAAACACGCAGGGAGCCTACGAGCAGTACTTC
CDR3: CSARNTQGAYEQYF

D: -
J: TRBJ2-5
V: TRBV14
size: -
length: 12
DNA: TGTGCCAGCAGCCTCGTCAAGAGGACCCAGTACTTC
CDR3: CASSLVKRTQYF

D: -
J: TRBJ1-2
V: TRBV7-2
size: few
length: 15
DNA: TGTGCCAGCAGCTTAGACTTCTTGGCTAACTATGGCTACACCTTC
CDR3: CASSLDFLANYGYTF

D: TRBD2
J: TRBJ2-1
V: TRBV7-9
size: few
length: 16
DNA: TGTGCCAGCAGCAAACTCGGGACTAGCGGTTACAATGAGCAGTTCTTC
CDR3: CASSKLGTSGYNEQFF

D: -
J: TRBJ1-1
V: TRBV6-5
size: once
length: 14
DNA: TGTGCCAGCAGATTCGGGGTCATGAACACTGAAGCTTTCTTT
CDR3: CASRFGVMNTEAFF

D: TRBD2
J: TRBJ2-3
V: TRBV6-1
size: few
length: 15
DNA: TGTGCCAGCAGGTCGGGGGGGGCCGGCACAGATACGCAGTATTTT
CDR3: CASRSGGAGTDTQYF

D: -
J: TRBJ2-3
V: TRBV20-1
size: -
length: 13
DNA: TGCAGTGCTTTAGGACTTTACACAGATACGCAGTATTTT
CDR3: CSALGLYTDTQYF